This entry lists 5 T cell receptor beta chains sequenced from one sample in a study of regulatory T cells in long-lasting Graves disease. The authors built TCR beta libraries using iRepertoire HTBI primers and Arm-PCR of CDR3 regions. TCRdb analysed the multiplex PCR reads with MiXCR anew, one entry per CDR3 protein. In the table there are a few hundred thousand distinct CDR3 sequences, 13% of which are singletons. The time point: newly diagnosed GD, antithyroid drugs for less than 3 months. Generation of the TCR library employed RNA extracted from PBMCs. These data were also filed under a second study, of T cells in Graves' hyperthyroidism and ophthalmopathy.

The starting material was peripheral blood mononuclear cells (PBMCs), obtained at new diagnosis, from a patient treated with antithyroid drugs. These receptors were taken from a man in his thirties or forties with Graves disease.

This clonotype was seen more than once but under ten times. DNA for the CDR3: TGTGCCAGTAGTATGAGGACGGAGCCCTACGAGCAGTACTTC. This translates into CASSMRTEPYEQYF. The V call is TRBV19, the J call TRBJ2-7; D gene uncertain. Trimming removed 3 bases at V and 2 bases at J, with 11 bases between. The CDR3 runs to 14 residues. CDR1 is LNHDA, CDR2 SQIVND, per germline (reference sequence).

Ten or more counts support this clonotype. The chain joins TRBV24-1 to TRBJ1-3; 9 bases match TRBD1. After removal of 3 bases from V and 4 bases from J, the junction contained 3 bases not matched to a gene. Germline-derived CDR1 and CDR2 are KGHDR and SFDVKD. The CDR3 spans 15 residues. CDR3 sequence reads: CATSDGQGNGNTIYF. In DNA form, the CDR3 reads TGTGCCACCAGTGATGGACAGGGGAACGGAAACACCATATATTTT.

The V call is TRBV10-1, the J call TRBJ2-3, with D possibly being TRBD1 (5 bases). The CDR3 runs to 16 residues. Per germline, CDR1 WNHNN and CDR2 SYGVQD (reference sequence). Trimming removed 0 bases at V and 1 base at J, with 11 bases between. The CDR3 region has the DNA TGCGCCAGCAGTGAGTCGACAGCCTCGGGCACAGATACGCAGTATTTT. Protein product: CASSESTASGTDTQYF.

Concerning this clonotype: Only one base separates this from a far larger clonotype, so it likely reflects a read error. No conserved phenylalanine or tryptophan is present at the end of the CDR3, so a read error is the likely explanation. The rearrangement links TRBV7-3 to TRBJ1-1, with D possibly matching TRBD1 (5 bases). This CDR3 is built from 15 residues. The germline V and J ends were trimmed by 5 bases and 1 base, with 14 bases remaining between them. In germline, CDR1 is SGHTA, CDR2 FQGTGA. CDR3 sequence (DNA): TGTGCCAGCAGCCCAGAGAGGACATGGAACACTGAAGCTTTCCTT. This sequence encodes CASSPERTWNTEAFL.

This clonotype was picked up a small number of times. The gene calls are TRBV29-1 and TRBJ2-2; weak D call: TRBD1 (6 bases). Germline assignment: CDR1 SQVTM and CDR2 ANQGSEA. Trimming cost V 7 bases and J 2 bases, with 11 bases left between them. CDR3 length: 13 amino acids. CDR3 nucleotide sequence: TGCAGCGCCCGGGACACCAACACCGGGGAGCTGTTTTTT. Translation: CSARDTNTGELFF.